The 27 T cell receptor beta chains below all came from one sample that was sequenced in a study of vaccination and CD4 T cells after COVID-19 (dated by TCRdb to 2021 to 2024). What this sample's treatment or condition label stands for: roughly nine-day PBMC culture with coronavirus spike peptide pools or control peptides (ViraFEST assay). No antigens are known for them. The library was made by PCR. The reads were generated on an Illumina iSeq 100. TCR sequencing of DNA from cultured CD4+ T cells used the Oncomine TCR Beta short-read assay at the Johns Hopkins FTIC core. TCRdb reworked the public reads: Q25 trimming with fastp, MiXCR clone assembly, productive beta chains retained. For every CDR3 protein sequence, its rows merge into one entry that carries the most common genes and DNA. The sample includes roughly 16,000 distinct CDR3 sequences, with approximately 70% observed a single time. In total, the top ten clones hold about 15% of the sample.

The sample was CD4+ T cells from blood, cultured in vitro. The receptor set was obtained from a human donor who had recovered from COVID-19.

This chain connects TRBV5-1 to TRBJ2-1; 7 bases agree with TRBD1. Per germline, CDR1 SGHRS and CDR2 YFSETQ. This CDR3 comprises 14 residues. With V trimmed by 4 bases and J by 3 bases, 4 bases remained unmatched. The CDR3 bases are TGCGCCAGCAGCCCGGGACAGAGCTACAATGAGCAGTTCTTC. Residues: CASSPGQSYNEQFF.

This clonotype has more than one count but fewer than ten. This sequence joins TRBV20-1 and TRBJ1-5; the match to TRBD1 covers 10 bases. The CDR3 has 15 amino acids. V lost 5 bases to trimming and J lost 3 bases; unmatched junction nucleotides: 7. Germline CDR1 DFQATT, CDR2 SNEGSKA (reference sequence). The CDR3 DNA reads TGCAGTGCTGAGAAGGGGACAGGGGACAATCAGCCCCAGCATTTT. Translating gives CSAEKGTGDNQPQHF.

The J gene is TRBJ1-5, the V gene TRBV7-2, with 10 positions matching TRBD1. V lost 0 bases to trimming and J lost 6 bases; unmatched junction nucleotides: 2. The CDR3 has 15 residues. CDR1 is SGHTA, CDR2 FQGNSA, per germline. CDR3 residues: CASSLATGGGQPQHF. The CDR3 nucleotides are TGTGCCAGCAGCTTAGCGACAGGGGGCGGTCAGCCCCAGCATTTT.

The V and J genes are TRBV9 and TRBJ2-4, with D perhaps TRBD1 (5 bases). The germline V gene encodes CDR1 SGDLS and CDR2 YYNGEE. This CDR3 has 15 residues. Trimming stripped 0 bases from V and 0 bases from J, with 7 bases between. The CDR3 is CASSVARAAKNIQYF. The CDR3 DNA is TGTGCCAGCAGCGTAGCCAGGGCAGCCAAAAACATTCAGTACTTC.

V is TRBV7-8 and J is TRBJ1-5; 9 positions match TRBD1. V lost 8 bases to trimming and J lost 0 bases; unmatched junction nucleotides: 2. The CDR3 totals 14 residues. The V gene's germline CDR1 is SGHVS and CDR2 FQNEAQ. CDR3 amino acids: CASGTGYSNQPQHF. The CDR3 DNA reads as TGTGCCAGCGGGACAGGGTATAGCAATCAGCCCCAGCATTTT.

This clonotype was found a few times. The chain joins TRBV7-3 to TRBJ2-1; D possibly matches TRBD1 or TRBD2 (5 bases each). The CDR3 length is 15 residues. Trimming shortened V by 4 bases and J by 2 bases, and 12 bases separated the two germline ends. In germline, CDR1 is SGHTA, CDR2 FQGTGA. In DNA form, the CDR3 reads TGTGCCAGCAGCTCTGGGGGTGGAGCCTACAATGAGCAGTTCTTC. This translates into CASSSGGGAYNEQFF. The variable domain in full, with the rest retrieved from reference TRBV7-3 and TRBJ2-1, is GAGVSQTPSNKVTEKGKYVELRCDPISGHTALYWYRQSLGQGPEFLIYFQGTGAADDSGLPNDRFFAVRPEGSVSTLKIQRTERGDSAVYLCASSSGGGAYNEQFFGPGTRLTVL.

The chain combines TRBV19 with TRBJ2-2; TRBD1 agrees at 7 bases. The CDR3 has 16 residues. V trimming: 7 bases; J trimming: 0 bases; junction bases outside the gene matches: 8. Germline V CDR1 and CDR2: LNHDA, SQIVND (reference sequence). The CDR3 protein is CASKATGQSNTGELFF. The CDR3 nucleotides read TGTGCCAGTAAGGCCACGGGACAGTCGAACACCGGGGAGCTGTTTTTT.

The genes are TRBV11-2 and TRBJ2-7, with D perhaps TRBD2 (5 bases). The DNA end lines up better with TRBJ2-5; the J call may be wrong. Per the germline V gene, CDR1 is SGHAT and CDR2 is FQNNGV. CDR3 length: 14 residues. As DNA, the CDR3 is TGTGCCAGCAGCAATGAAGAGGGCCATGAGACCCAGTACTTC. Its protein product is CASSNEEGHETQYF.

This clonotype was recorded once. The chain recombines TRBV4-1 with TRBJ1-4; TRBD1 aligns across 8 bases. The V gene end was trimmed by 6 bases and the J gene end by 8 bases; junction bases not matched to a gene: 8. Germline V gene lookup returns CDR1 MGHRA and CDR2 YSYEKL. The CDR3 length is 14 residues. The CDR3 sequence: CASRRGQGTEKLFF. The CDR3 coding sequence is TGCGCCAGCAGACGTGGACAGGGAACAGAAAAACTGTTTTTT.

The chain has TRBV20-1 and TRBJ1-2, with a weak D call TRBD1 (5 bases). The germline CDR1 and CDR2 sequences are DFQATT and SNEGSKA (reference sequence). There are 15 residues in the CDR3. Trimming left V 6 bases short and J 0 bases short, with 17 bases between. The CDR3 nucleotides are TGCAGTGCCACGGGACCGGGGAACGCTAACTATGGCTACACCTTC. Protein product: CSATGPGNANYGYTF.

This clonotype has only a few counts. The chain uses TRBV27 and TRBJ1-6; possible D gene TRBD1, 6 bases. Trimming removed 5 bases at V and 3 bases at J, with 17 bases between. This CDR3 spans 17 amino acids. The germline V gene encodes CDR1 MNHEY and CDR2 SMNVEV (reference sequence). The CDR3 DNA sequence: TGTGCCAGCAGTCCCCGGACAGCTCCAAGCTATAATTCACCCCTCCACTTT. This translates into CASSPRTAPSYNSPLHF.

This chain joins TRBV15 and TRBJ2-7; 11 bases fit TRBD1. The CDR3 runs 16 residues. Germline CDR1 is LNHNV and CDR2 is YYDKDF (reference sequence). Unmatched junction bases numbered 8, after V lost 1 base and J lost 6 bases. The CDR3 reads CATSRAGGQGAGEQYF. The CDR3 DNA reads TGTGCCACCAGCAGAGCCGGTGGACAGGGGGCGGGCGAGCAGTACTTC.

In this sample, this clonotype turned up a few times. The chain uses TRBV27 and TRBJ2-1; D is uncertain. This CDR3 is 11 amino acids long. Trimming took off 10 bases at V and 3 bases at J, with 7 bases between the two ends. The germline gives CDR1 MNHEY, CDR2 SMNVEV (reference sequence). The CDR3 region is CATEDYNEQFF. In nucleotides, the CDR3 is TGTGCCACCGAAGACTACAATGAGCAGTTCTTC.

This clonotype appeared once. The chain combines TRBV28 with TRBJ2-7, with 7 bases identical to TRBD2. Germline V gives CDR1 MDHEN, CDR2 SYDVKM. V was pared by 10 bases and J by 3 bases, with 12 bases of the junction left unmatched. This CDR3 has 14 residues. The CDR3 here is CATRGSGANYEQYF. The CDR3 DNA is TGTGCCACCAGAGGGAGCGGGGCAAACTACGAGCAGTACTTC. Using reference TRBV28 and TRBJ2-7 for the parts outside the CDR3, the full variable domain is DVKVTQSSRYLVKRTGEKVFLECVQDMDHENMFWYRQDPGLGLRLIYFSYDVKMKEKGDIPEGYSVSREKKERFSLILESASTNQTSMYLCATRGSGANYEQYFGPGTRLTVT.

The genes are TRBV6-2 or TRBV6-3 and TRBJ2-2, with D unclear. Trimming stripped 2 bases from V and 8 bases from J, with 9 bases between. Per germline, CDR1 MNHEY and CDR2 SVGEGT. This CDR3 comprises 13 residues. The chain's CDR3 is CASSYALIGELFF. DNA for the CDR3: TGTGCCAGCAGTTACGCCCTGATAGGGGAGCTGTTTTTT.

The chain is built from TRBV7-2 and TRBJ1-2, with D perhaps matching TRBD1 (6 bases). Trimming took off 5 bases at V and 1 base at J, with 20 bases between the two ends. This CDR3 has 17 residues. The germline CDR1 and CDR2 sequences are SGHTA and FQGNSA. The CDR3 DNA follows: TGTGCCAGCAGCCCCTACAGGATAGGGGGGATTAACTATGGCTACACCTTC. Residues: CASSPYRIGGINYGYTF.

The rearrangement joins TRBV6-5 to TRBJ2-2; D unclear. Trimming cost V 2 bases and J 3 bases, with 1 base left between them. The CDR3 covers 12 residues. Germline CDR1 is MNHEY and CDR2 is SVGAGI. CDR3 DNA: TGTGCCAGCAGTTACCACACCGGGGAGCTGTTTTTT. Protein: CASSYHTGELFF.

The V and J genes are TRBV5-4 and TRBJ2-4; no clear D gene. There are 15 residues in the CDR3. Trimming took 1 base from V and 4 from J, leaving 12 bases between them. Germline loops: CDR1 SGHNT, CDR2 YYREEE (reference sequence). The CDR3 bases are TGTGCCAGCAGCTTGAGGCAGACCGGGAAAAACATTCAGTACTTC. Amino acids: CASSLRQTGKNIQYF.

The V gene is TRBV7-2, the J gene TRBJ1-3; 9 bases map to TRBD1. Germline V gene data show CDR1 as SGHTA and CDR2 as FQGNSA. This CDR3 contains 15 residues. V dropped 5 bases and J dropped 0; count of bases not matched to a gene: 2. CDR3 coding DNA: TGTGCCAGCAGCATACAGGGGGCCTCTGGAAACACCATATATTTT. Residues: CASSIQGASGNTIYF.

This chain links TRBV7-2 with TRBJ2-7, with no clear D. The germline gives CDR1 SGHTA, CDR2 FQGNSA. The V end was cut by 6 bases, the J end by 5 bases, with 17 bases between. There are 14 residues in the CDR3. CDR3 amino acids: CASSTTVQENEQYF. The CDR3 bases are TGTGCCAGCAGTACAACGGTCCAGGAGAACGAGCAGTACTTC.

CDR3 bases: TGTGCCAGTAGTATAGCAAGGAGAGACACCGGGGAGCTGTTTTTT. It translates to CASSIARRDTGELFF. The chain uses TRBV19 and TRBJ2-2; D is unclear. Trimming left V 1 base short and J 3 bases short, with 9 bases between. Germline V lookup: CDR1 LNHDA, CDR2 SQIVND (reference sequence). The CDR3 covers 15 residues.

Here the CDR3 reads CASNLPQHNSPLHF. The CDR3 bases are TGTGCCAGCAACTTACCCCAACATAATTCACCCCTCCACTTT. The chain carries TRBV6-1 and TRBJ1-6; no firm D call. V was shortened by 7 bases and J by 5 bases, with 12 bases between the two germline ends. The germline gives CDR1 MNHNS, CDR2 SASEGT. The CDR3 is made up of 14 amino acids.

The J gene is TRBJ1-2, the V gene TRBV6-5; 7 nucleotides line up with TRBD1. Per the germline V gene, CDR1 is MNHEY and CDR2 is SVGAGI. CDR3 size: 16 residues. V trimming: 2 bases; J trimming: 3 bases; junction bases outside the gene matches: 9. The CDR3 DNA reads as TGTGCCAGCAGTTACAAGTATACAGGGGTGGACTATGGCTACACCTTC. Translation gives CASSYKYTGVDYGYTF.

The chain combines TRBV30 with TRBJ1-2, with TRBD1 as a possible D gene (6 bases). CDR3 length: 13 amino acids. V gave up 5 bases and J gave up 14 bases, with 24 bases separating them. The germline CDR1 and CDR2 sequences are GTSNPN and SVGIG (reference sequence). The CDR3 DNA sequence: TGTGCCTGGGCCTACTTTGGGCAGGGGCGAAGAACCTTC. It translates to CAWAYFGQGRRTF.

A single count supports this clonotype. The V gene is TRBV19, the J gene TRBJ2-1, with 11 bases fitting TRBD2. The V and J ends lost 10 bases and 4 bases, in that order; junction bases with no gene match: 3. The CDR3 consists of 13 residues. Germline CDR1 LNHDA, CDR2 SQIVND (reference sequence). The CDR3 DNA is TGTGCCACCGGGACTAGCGGATACAATGAGCAGTTCTTC. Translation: CATGTSGYNEQFF.

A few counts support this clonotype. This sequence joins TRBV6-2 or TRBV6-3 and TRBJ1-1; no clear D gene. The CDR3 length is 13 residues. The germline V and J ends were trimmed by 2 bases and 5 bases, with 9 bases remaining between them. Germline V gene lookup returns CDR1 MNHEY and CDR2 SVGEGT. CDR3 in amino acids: CASSYGQSTEAFF. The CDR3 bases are TGTGCCAGCAGTTACGGGCAGAGTACTGAAGCTTTCTTT.

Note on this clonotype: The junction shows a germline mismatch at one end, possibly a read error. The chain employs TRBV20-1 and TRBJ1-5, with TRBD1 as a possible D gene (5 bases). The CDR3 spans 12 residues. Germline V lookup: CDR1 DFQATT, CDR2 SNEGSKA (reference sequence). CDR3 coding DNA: TGCAGTGCCAACCCCACGGGGCAGCTCCAGCATTTT. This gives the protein CSANPTGQLQHF.